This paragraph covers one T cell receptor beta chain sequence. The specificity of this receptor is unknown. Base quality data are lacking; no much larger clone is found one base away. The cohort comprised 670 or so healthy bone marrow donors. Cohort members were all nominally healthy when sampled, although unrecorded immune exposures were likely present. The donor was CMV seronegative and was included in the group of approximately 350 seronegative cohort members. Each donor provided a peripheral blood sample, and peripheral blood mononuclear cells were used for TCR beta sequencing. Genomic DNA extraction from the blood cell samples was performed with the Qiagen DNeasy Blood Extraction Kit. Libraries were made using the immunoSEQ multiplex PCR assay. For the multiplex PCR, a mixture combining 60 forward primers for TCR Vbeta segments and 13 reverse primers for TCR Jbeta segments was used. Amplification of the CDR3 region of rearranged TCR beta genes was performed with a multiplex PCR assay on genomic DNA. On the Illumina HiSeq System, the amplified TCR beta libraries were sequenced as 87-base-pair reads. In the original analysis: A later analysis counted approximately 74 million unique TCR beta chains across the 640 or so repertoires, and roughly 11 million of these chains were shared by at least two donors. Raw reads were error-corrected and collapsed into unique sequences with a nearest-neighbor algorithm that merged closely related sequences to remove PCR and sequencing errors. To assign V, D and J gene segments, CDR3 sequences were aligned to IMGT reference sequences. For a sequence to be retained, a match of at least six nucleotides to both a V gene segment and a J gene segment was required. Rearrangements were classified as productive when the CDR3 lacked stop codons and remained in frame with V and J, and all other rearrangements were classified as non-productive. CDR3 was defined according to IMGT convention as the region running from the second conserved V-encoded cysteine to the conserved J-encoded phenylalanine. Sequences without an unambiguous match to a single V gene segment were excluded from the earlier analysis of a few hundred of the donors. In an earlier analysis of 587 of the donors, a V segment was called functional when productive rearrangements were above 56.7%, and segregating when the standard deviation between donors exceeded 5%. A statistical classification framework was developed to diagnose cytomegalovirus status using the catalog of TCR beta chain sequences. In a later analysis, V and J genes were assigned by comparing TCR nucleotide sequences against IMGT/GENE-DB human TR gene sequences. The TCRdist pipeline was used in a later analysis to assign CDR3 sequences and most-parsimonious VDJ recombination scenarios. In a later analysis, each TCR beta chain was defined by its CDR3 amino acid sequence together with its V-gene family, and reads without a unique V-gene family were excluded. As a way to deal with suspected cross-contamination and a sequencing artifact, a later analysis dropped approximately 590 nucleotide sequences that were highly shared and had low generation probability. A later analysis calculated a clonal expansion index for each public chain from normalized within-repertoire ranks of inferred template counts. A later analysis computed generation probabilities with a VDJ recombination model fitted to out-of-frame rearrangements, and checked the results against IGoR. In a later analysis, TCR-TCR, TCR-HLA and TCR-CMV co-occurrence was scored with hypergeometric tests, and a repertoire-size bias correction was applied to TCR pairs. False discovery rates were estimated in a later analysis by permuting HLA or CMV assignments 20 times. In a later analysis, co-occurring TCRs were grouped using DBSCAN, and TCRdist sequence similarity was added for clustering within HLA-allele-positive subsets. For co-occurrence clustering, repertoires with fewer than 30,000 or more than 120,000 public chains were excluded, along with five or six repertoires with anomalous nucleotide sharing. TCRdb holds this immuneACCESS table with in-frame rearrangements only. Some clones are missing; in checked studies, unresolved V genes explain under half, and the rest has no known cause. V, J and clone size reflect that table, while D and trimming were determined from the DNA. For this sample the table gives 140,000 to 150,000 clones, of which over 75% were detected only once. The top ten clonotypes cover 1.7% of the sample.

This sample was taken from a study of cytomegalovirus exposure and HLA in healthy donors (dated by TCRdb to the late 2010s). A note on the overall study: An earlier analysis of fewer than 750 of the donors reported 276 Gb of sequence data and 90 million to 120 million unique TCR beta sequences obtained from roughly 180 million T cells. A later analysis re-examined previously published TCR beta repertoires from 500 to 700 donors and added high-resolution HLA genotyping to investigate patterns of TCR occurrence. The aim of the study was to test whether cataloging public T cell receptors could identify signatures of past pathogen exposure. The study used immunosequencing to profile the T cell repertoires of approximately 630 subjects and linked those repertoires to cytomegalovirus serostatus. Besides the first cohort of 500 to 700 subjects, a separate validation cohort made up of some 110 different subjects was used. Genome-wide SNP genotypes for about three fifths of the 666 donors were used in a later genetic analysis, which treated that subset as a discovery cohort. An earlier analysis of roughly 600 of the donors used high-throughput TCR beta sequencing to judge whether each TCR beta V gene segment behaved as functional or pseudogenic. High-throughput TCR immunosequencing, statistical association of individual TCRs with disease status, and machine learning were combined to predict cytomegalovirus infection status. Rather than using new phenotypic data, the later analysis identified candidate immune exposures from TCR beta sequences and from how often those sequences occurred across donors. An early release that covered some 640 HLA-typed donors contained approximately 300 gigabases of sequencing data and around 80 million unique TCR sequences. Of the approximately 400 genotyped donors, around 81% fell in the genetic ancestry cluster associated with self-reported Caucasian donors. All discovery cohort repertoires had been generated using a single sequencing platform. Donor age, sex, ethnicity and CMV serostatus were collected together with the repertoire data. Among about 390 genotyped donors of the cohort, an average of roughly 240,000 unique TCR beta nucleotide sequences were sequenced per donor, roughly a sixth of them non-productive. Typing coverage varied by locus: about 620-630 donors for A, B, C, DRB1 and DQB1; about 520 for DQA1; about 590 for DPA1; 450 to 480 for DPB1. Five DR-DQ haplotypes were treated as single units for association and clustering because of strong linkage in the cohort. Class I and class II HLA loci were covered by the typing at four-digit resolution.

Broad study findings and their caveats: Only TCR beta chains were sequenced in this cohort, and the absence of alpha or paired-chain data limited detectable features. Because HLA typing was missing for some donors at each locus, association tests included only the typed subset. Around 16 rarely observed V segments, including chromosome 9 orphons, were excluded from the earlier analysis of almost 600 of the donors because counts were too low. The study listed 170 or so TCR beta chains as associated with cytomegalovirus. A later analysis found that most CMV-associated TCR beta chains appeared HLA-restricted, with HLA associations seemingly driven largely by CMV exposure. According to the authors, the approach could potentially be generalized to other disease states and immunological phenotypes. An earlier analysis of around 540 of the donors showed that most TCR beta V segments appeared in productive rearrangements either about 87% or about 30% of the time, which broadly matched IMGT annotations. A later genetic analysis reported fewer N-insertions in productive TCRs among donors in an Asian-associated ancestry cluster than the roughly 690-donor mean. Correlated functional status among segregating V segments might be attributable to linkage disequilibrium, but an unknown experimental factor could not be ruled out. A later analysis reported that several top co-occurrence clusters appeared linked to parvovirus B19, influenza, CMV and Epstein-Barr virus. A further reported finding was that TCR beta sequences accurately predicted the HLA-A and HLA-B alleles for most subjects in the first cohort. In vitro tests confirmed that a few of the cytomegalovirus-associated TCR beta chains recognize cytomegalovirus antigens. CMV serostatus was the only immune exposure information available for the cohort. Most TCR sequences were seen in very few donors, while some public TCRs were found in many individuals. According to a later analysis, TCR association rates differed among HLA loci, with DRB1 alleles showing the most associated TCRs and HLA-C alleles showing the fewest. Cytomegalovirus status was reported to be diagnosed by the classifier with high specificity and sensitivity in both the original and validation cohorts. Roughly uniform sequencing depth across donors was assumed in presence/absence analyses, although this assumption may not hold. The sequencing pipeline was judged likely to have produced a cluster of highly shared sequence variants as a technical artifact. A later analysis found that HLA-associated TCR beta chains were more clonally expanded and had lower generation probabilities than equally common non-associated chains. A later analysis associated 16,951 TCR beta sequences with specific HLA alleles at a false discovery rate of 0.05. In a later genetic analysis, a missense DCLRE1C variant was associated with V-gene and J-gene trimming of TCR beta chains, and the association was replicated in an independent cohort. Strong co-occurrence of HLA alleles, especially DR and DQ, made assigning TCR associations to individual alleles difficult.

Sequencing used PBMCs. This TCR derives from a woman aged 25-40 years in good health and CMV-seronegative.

The CDR3: CASSLRQGMVGYTF. The nucleotide sequence is TGTGCCAGCAGCCTTCGGCAGGGGATGGTTGGCTACACCTTC. Recombination linked TRBV7-2 to TRBJ1-2; D gene: possibly TRBD1, on 6 matching bases. CDR1 and CDR2 are drawn from the germline V gene: SGHTA, FQGNSA. The CDR3 sequence holds 14 residues, the cysteine and phenylalanine included. Just CDR3 DNA is preserved here, 42 bases in frame from base 1. Between the V and J ends, shortened by 5 bases and 7 bases respectively, the junction contains 17 bases.